These T cell receptor beta chains were read from a single sample in a study of blood T cell repertoires in COVID-19. The data were produced by immunoSEQ multiplex PCR, yet TCRdb's version contains in-frame clones alone and is incomplete. The sample lists a few hundred thousand clones, around 89% occurring once. The material sequenced was peripheral blood. The receptor source for this set is a man in his late teens or twenties who had recovered from COVID-19. Each CDR3 is given with its conserved first and last residue. A D gene is named only where the DNA matches it firmly. Where a row states a size, it is once, few, many or the class of an expanded clone; other rows omit it.

>TRBV27|.|15|.|TRBJ2-4
TGTGCCAGCAGTTTCGGGGTACTAGCCAAAAACATTCAGTACTTC
CASSFGVLAKNIQYF
>TRBV6-2/TRBV6-3|.|12|.|TRBJ2-7
TGTGCCAGCAGTTCTACGTCCTACGAGCAGTACTTC
CASSSTSYEQYF
>TRBV4-3|.|17|.|TRBJ2-4
TGCGCCAGCAGCCAAGATCTGGGGGCTACGGCCAAAAACATTCAGTACTTC
CASSQDLGATAKNIQYF
>TRBV7-3|.|14|.|TRBJ2-6
TGTGCCAGCAGCGTAGGGGTTGGGGCCAACGTCCTGACTTTC
CASSVGVGANVLTF
>TRBV5-6|TRBD1|15|.|TRBJ1-4
TGTGCCAGCAGCTTGGGGACAGGGGGCTATGAAAAACTGTTTTTT
CASSLGTGGYEKLFF
>TRBV12-3/TRBV12-4|.|12|.|TRBJ1-6
TGTGCCAGCAGTTTTTCCTTCTCACCCCTCCACTTT
CASSFSFSPLHF
>TRBV3-1/TRBV3-2|.|13|once|TRBJ1-1
TGTGCCAGCAGCCACGGGGGGCAAACTGAAGCTTTCTTT
CASSHGGQTEAFF
>TRBV14|TRBD2|14|.|TRBJ2-7
TGTGCCAGCAGCCGGACTAGCGGGGTTTCCGAGCAGTACTTC
CASSRTSGVSEQYF
>TRBV13|TRBD1|15|.|TRBJ1-3
TGTGCCAGCAGCGGGTCGACAGGGGGAGGAAACACCATATATTTT
CASSGSTGGGNTIYF
>TRBV2|.|15|.|TRBJ1-1
TGTGCCAGCAGGTCGACAGTATCCATGAACACTGAAGCTTTCTTT
CASRSTVSMNTEAFF
>TRBV11-2|TRBD2|15|.|TRBJ2-3
TGTGCCAGCAGCCCCTGGACTAGCGGCACAGATACGCAGTATTTT
CASSPWTSGTDTQYF
>TRBV10-3|TRBD2|17|.|TRBJ2-2
TGTGCCATCAAGTCGCTATTAGCGGGGGAGGGCACCGGGGAGCTGTTTTTT
CAIKSLLAGEGTGELFF
>TRBV5-5|.|14|few|TRBJ2-1
TGTGCCAGCAGCCGGGACTTCACCTACAATGAGCAGTTCTTC
CASSRDFTYNEQFF
>TRBV4-3|TRBD1|14|.|TRBJ2-2
TGCGCCAGCAGCCGGACAGGGAGTGGAGGGGAGCTGTTTTTT
CASSRTGSGGELFF
>TRBV7-2|TRBD1|12|.|TRBJ1-1
TGTGCCAGCAGCTTTACAGGGGCTGAAGCTTTCTTT
CASSFTGAEAFF